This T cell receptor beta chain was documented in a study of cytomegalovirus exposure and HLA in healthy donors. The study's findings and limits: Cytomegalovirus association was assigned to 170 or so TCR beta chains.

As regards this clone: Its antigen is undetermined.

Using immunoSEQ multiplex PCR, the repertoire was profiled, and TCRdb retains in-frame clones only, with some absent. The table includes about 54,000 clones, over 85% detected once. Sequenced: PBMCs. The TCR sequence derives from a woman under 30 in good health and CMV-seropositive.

This chain's CDR3 is CASSPQRDTGSPLHF. DNA of the CDR3: TGTGCCAGCAGTCCTCAACGGGATACGGGTTCACCCCTCCACTTT. The chain employs TRBV27 and TRBJ1-6; D uncertain. Germline CDR1 and CDR2: MNHEY and SMNVEV (reference sequence). With 5 bases removed from V and 9 bases from J, the gap between germline ends came to 17 bases. The CDR3 sequence is 15 residues long.